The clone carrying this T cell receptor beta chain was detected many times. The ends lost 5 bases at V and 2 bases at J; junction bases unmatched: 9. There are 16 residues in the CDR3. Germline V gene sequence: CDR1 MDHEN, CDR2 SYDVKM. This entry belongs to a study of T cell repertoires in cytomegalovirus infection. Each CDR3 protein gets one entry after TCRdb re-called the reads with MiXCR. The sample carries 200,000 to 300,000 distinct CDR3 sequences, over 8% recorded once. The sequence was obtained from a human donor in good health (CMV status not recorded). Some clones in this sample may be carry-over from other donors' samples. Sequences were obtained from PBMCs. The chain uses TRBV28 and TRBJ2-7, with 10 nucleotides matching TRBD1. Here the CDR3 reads CASSPSGQGGAYEQYF. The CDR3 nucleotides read TGTGCCAGCAGTCCCTCCGGACAGGGGGGAGCCTACGAGCAGTACTTC. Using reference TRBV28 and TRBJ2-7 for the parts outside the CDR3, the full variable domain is DVKVTQSSRYLVKRTGEKVFLECVQDMDHENMFWYRQDPGLGLRLIYFSYDVKMKEKGDIPEGYSVSREKKERFSLILESASTNQTSMYLCASSPSGQGGAYEQYFGPGTRLTVT.